These 6 T cell receptor beta chains originate from one sample sequenced in a study of monozygotic twins with inflammatory bowel disease. TCRdb reworked the 5' RACE reads into one entry per CDR3 protein, no DNA. Seen in this sample are approximately 330,000 distinct CDR3 sequences; the ten most common clones hold roughly 2%. Sequenced: blood. The receptors originated from a human donor with ulcerative colitis or Crohn's disease, or a healthy co-twin of an affected twin (not recorded which).

CDR3 amino acids: CASSPQDRPYGYTF. The gene calls are TRBV4-1 and TRBJ1-2; the TCRdb D gene call, TRBD1, has no DNA to confirm it. This CDR3 contains 14 residues. Germline CDR1 MGHRA, CDR2 YSYEKL.

This rearrangement joins TRBV5-1 to TRBJ1-2. The CDR3 runs to 14 residues. Germline values: CDR1 SGHRS, CDR2 YFSETQ. CDR3 residues: CASSLGVEGTGYTF.

The rearrangement links TRBV7-7 to TRBJ2-1; checking the TCRdb D call of TRBD1 is not possible without DNA. Germline assignment: CDR1 SSHAT and CDR2 FNYEAQ (reference sequence). The CDR3 contains 13 residues. The CDR3 is CASSSSRGNEQFF.

The rearrangement links TRBV6-1 to TRBJ2-1. Germline CDR1 and CDR2: MNHNS and SASEGT. The CDR3 runs to 15 residues. The CDR3 here is CASSERGGSYNEQFF.

The rearrangement uses TRBV11-2 and TRBJ2-7; the TCRdb call, TRBD1, lacks DNA for checking. Germline V gives CDR1 SGHAT, CDR2 FQNNGV. The CDR3 has 12 amino acids. This CDR3 is CASSSYRSEQYF. The whole variable domain, remainder taken from reference TRBV11-2 and TRBJ2-7, is EAGVAQSPRYKIIEKRQSVAFWCNPISGHATLYWYQQILGQGPKLLIQFQNNGVVDDSQLPKDRFSAERLKGVDSTLKIQPAKLEDSAVYLCASSSYRSEQYFGPGTRLTVT.

The J gene is TRBJ2-1, the V gene TRBV4-1. Germline CDR1 is MGHRA and CDR2 is YSYEKL. The CDR3 loop spans 15 amino acids. This CDR3 reads CASSYTASSYNEQFF.